These 25 T cell receptor beta chains came from one sample sequenced in a study of cytomegalovirus exposure and HLA in healthy donors. PCR amplification relied on 60 Vbeta primers (plus 13 Jbeta primers). The method was immunoSEQ multiplex PCR; TCRdb's version includes in-frame clones alone and lacks a portion of them. Listed are 150,000 to 200,000 clones; roughly 2% falls within the top ten. The specimen was PBMCs. The source is a man under 40 in good health and CMV-seronegative.

The chain has TRBV2 and TRBJ2-7; unclear D gene. CDR1 and CDR2 from the germline V gene are SNHLY and FYNNEI. The V and J ends lost 6 bases and 2 bases respectively, with 14 bases between them. The CDR3 totals 14 residues. CDR3 protein: CASRNSTHAYEQYF. The CDR3 DNA reads TGTGCCAGCAGGAACTCGACTCACGCCTACGAGCAGTACTTC.

The gene calls are TRBV12-5 and TRBJ1-2, with 7 positions matching TRBD1. Germline assignment: CDR1 LGHNT and CDR2 FRNRAP. The CDR3 has 18 residues. After removal of 0 bases from V and 5 bases from J, the junction contained 15 bases not matched to a gene. CDR3 amino acids: CASGLVHTSDRVGYGYTF. The CDR3 DNA follows: TGTGCTAGTGGTTTGGTACACACTAGTGACAGGGTGGGATATGGCTACACCTTC.

The chain employs TRBV19 and TRBJ1-1; possible D gene TRBD1, 5 bases. Per germline, CDR1 LNHDA and CDR2 SQIVND (reference sequence). This CDR3 is 19 amino acids long. The ends were cut back, 5 bases at V and 2 bases at J, with 27 bases in the middle. CDR3 bases: TGTGCCAGTAGTCCTCCGGGGGGTGACAGTCTTTCAGGAAACACTGAAGCTTTCTTT. Its protein product is CASSPPGGDSLSGNTEAFF.

V gene TRBV11-2 combines with J gene TRBJ1-4; 7 bases line up with TRBD1. The CDR3 covers 14 residues. Trimming cost V 3 bases and J 5 bases; bases outside gene matches: 3. From germline, CDR1 is SGHAT and CDR2 FQNNGV. The DNA for the CDR3 is TGTGCCAGCAGCTTGGGACAGCGAAATGAAAAACTGTTTTTT. Translated: CASSLGQRNEKLFF.

The V call is TRBV5-1, the J call TRBJ2-1; 11 bases line up with TRBD2. The V gene's germline CDR1 is SGHRS and CDR2 YFSETQ. Trimming cost V 2 bases and J 4 bases; bases outside gene matches: 5. The CDR3 contains 16 residues. The CDR3 sequence is CASSFFLAGGYNEQFF. CDR3 DNA: TGCGCCAGCAGCTTCTTTCTAGCGGGAGGTTACAATGAGCAGTTCTTC.

The chain employs TRBV18 and TRBJ2-5; D possibly corresponds to TRBD2 (6 bases). The germline V gene has CDR1 KGHSH and CDR2 LQKENI. CDR3 length: 17 residues. The V end lost 5 bases, the J end lost 0 bases, and 19 bases lay between the germline ends. Here the CDR3 reads CASSTSRRDGDQETQYF. For the CDR3, the DNA is TGTGCCAGCTCAACATCCCGGCGGGACGGCGACCAAGAGACCCAGTACTTC.

J is TRBJ2-3 and V is TRBV19; 9 nucleotides match TRBD1. The CDR3 is made up of 16 amino acids. Germline V CDR1 and CDR2: LNHDA, SQIVND (reference sequence). Losses at the gene ends were 3 bases for V and 0 bases for J; bases not matched to a gene: 4. The DNA of the CDR3 is TGTGCCAGTAGTATGGGGACAGGGACTAGCACAGATACGCAGTATTTT. Protein product: CASSMGTGTSTDTQYF.

The CDR3 nucleotides are TGCAGCGACCATACGGGGGGCTACACCTTC. It specifies CSDHTGGYTF. The chain combines TRBV29-1 with TRBJ1-2, with D unresolved. CDR3 size: 10 residues. The V end lost 7 bases, the J end lost 8 bases, and 11 bases lay between the germline ends. Germline loops: CDR1 SQVTM, CDR2 ANQGSEA.

CDR3 protein: CASSKTGFSYEQYF. The CDR3 DNA sequence: TGTGCCAGCAGTAAAACAGGGTTCTCCTACGAGCAGTACTTC. The chain joins TRBV6-5 to TRBJ2-7; D is possibly TRBD1 (6 bases). Germline CDR1 and CDR2: MNHEY and SVGAGI. This CDR3 comprises 14 residues. V gave up 5 bases and J gave up 0 bases, with 11 bases separating them.

CDR3 residues: CASSQAGGSLYNEQFF. The DNA for the CDR3 is TGCGCCAGCAGCCAAGCGGGCGGGAGTCTTTACAATGAGCAGTTCTTC. This chain links TRBV4-3 with TRBJ2-1; 7 bases line up with TRBD2. This CDR3 contains 16 residues. Trimming cost V 1 base and J 4 bases; bases outside gene matches: 7. Germline CDR1 reads LGHNA; CDR2 reads YSLEER.

The chain employs TRBV7-9 and TRBJ2-5, with 8 bases aligning to TRBD1. V was clipped by 5 bases and J by 0 bases; unmatched bases: 8. The CDR3 has 16 residues. Germline V lookup: CDR1 SEHNR, CDR2 FQNEAQ (reference sequence). The CDR3 sequence is CASSKPGQANQETQYF. The CDR3 DNA is TGTGCCAGCAGCAAACCGGGACAGGCAAACCAAGAGACCCAGTACTTC.

This chain uses TRBV7-8 with TRBJ1-1, with a weak D call TRBD1 (6 bases). V dropped 3 bases and J dropped 4 bases, with 9 bases sitting between them. The CDR3 totals 13 residues. Germline V gene lookup returns CDR1 SGHVS and CDR2 FQNEAQ. The CDR3 spells CASSFRGGTEAFF. The CDR3 bases are TGTGCCAGCAGCTTCAGGGGTGGCACTGAAGCTTTCTTT.

This chain links TRBV4-3 with TRBJ1-2, with 7 bases aligning to TRBD1. The trim removed 0 bases at V and 5 bases at J, leaving 12 bases unmatched. CDR3 length: 17 residues. From germline, CDR1 is LGHNA and CDR2 YSLEER. This CDR3 reads CASSQDKGTVAIYGYTF. In DNA form, the CDR3 reads TGCGCCAGCAGCCAAGATAAGGGGACAGTGGCAATATATGGCTACACCTTC.

This sequence joins TRBV5-4 and TRBJ1-4, with a tentative D call TRBD1 (5 bases). Germline CDR1 and CDR2: SGHNT and YYREEE (reference sequence). This CDR3 spans 14 amino acids. With 4 bases removed from V and 8 bases from J, the gap between germline ends came to 15 bases. The CDR3 DNA is TGTGCCAGCAGCGGGGGGATCAAGGGGGAAAAACTGTTTTTT. It encodes CASSGGIKGEKLFF.

V is TRBV6-1 and J is TRBJ2-7, with D hard to call. V lost 3 bases to trimming and J lost 6 bases, with 15 bases between them. Germline lookup yields CDR1 MNHNS and CDR2 SASEGT. The length of the CDR3 is 14 residues. The CDR3 DNA sequence: TGTGCCAGCAGTGATTCGGGTTCTAGAGGCGAGCAGTACTTC. This codes for CASSDSGSRGEQYF.

The chain joins TRBV27 to TRBJ1-1; TRBD1 matches at 8 bases. CDR1 is MNHEY and CDR2 is SMNVEV in the germline V gene (reference sequence). The V and J ends lost 6 bases and 4 bases, in that order; junction bases with no gene match: 4. CDR3 size: 13 residues. Here the CDR3 reads CASRPTGGTEAFF. In nucleotides, the CDR3 is TGTGCCAGCAGGCCAACAGGGGGCACTGAAGCTTTCTTT.

The chain couples TRBV11-3 to TRBJ2-3; perhaps TRBD2 as D (7 bases). This CDR3 is 14 amino acids long. CDR1 is SGHNT, CDR2 YENEEA, per germline. Trimming removed 3 bases from V and 6 bases from J, with 13 bases in between. As DNA, the CDR3 is TGTGCCAGCAGCTTTGAGGGGGGGCGGGATACGCAGTATTTT. It codes for CASSFEGGRDTQYF. Variable domain in full (rest from reference TRBV11-3 and TRBJ2-3): EAGVVQSPRYKIIEKKQPVAFWCNPISGHNTLYWYLQNLGQGPELLIRYENEEAVDDSQLPKDRFSAERLKGVDSTLKIQPAELGDSAVYLCASSFEGGRDTQYFGPGTRLTVL.

V gene TRBV13 combines with J gene TRBJ1-2, with D perhaps TRBD1 (5 bases). In germline, CDR1 is PRHDT, CDR2 FYEKMQ (reference sequence). V gave up 6 bases and J gave up 8 bases, with 19 bases separating them. The CDR3 contains 14 residues. CDR3 amino acids: CASRYNVPGGGYTF. The CDR3 DNA reads as TGTGCCAGCAGATATAACGTTCCGGGGGGAGGCTACACCTTC. Full variable domain (rest looked up from reference TRBV13 and TRBJ1-2): AAGVIQSPRHLIKEKRETATLKCYPIPRHDTVYWYQQGPGQDPQFLISFYEKMQSDKGSIPDRFSAQQFSDYHSELNMSSLELGDSALYFCASRYNVPGGGYTFGSGTRLTVV.

V gene TRBV6-4 combines with J gene TRBJ1-2; possible D gene TRBD1, 6 bases. Trimming left V 5 bases short and J 8 bases short, with 21 bases between. CDR3 size: 15 residues. The germline gives CDR1 MRHNA, CDR2 SNTAGT. This CDR3 reads CASSRVYRAPGGYTF. For the CDR3, the DNA is TGTGCCAGCAGTCGAGTTTACAGGGCCCCGGGGGGCTACACCTTC.

The rearrangement links TRBV5-1 to TRBJ1-4; D may be TRBD1 (6 bases). The V and J ends lost 0 bases and 6 bases respectively, with 9 bases between them. Germline V CDR1 and CDR2: SGHRS, YFSETQ. This CDR3 comprises 14 residues. The CDR3 here is CASSLGTADEKLFF. The CDR3 DNA sequence: TGCGCCAGCAGCTTGGGGACAGCAGATGAAAAACTGTTTTTT.

CDR3 loop: CASSEAWREVYTQYF. CDR3 nucleotide sequence: TGTGCCAGCAGTGAAGCGTGGCGGGAGGTTTATACGCAGTATTTT. V gene TRBV6-1 combines with J gene TRBJ2-3; TRBD2 agrees at 8 bases. Germline CDR1 MNHNS, CDR2 SASEGT. The CDR3 has 15 residues. J lost 7 bases, V lost 0 bases, and 6 bases had no gene match.

The rearrangement links TRBV7-9 to TRBJ2-7; unclear D gene. Germline lookup yields CDR1 SEHNR and CDR2 FQNEAQ (reference sequence). V was clipped by 1 base and J by 6 bases, with 10 bases between them. The CDR3 covers 13 residues. CDR3 DNA: TGTGCCAGCAGCTTAGGTTCCGGTGTCGAGCAGTACTTC. It is translated as CASSLGSGVEQYF.

This chain uses TRBV10-3 with TRBJ1-3, with 7 positions matching TRBD1. The CDR3 runs 14 residues. The germline CDR1 and CDR2 sequences are ENHRY and SYGVKD. J lost 2 bases, V lost 6 bases, and 4 bases had no gene match. The CDR3 reads CAIRADRAGNTIYF. CDR3 nucleotide sequence: TGTGCCATCAGAGCCGACAGGGCTGGAAACACCATATATTTT.

The chain employs TRBV16 and TRBJ1-4, with a weak D call TRBD1 (5 bases). The CDR3 runs 14 residues. From germline, CDR1 is KGHSY and CDR2 FQNENV. V was cut by 0 bases and J by 14 bases, with 16 bases left in between. CDR3 DNA sequence: TGTGCCAGCAGCCAATCTAGCTTCGGGGGTATGCTGTTTTTT. Its translation: CASSQSSFGGMLFF.

J is TRBJ2-3 and V is TRBV7-9; D gene ambiguous. The germline CDR1 and CDR2 sequences are SEHNR and FQNEAQ (reference sequence). The ends were cut back, 0 bases at V and 3 bases at J, with 10 bases in the middle. CDR3 length: 15 residues. Here the CDR3 reads CASSLAMGQTDTQYF. CDR3 nucleotides: TGTGCCAGCAGCTTAGCGATGGGCCAGACAGATACGCAGTATTTT.